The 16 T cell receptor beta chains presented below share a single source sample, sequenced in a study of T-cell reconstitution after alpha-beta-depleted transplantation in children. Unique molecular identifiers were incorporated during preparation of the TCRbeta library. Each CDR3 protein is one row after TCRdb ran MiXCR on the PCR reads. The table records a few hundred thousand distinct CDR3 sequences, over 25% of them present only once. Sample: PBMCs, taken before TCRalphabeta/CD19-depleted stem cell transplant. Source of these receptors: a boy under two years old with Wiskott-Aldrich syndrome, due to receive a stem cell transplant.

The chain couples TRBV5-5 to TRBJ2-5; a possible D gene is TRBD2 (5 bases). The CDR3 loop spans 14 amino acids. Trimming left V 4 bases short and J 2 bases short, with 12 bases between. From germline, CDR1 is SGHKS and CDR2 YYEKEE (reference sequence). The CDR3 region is CASSVNSVQETQYF. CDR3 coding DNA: TGTGCCAGCAGCGTCAATAGCGTACAAGAGACCCAGTACTTC.

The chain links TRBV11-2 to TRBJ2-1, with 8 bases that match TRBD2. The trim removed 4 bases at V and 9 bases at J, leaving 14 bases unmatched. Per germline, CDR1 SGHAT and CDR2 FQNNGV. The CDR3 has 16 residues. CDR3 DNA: TGTGCCAGCAGCTCGGGGGGGGCTAGCGGTACTCCTGAGCAGTTCTTC. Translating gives CASSSGGASGTPEQFF.

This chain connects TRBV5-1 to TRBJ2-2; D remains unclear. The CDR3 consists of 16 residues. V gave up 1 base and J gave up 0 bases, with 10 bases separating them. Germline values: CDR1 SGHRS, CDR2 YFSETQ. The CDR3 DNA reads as TGCGCCAGCAGCTTGAATTCGCAGTCGAACACCGGGGAGCTGTTTTTT. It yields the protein CASSLNSQSNTGELFF.

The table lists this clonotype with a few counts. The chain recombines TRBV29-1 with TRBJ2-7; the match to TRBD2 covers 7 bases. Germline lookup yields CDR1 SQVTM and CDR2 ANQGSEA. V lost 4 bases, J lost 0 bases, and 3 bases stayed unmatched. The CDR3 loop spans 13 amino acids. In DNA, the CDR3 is TGCAGCGTTGCCGGGACTATCTCCTACGAGCAGTACTTC. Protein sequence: CSVAGTISYEQYF.

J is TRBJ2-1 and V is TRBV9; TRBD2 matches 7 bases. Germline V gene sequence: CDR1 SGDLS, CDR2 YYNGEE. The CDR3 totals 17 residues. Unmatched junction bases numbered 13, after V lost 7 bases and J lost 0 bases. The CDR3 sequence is CASSYLGGGSSYNEQFF. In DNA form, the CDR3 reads TGTGCCAGCTCATACTTGGGGGGAGGGAGCTCCTACAATGAGCAGTTCTTC.

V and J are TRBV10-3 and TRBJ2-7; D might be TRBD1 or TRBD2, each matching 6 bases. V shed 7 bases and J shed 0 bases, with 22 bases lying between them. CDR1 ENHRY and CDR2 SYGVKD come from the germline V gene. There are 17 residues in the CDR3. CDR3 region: CAITPKAGHTSSYEQYF. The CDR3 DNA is TGTGCCATCACCCCTAAGGCGGGACACACGAGCTCCTACGAGCAGTACTTC.

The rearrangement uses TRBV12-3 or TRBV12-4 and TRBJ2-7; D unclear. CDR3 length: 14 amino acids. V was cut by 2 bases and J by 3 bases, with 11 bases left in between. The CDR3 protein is CASSLSQTLYEQYF. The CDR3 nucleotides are TGTGCCAGCAGTTTATCGCAGACTCTCTACGAGCAGTACTTC.

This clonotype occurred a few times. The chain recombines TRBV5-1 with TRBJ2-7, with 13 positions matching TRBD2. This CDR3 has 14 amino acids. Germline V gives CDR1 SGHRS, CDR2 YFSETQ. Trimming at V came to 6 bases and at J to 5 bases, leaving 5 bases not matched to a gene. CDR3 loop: CASMRTSGSNEQYF. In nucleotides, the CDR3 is TGCGCCAGCATGCGGACTAGCGGGAGTAACGAGCAGTACTTC.

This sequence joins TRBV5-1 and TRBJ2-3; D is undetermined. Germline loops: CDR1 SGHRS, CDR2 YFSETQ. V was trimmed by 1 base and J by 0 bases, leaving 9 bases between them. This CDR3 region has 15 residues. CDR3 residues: CASSLFAVSTDTQYF. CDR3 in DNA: TGCGCCAGCAGCTTGTTTGCGGTTAGCACAGATACGCAGTATTTT.

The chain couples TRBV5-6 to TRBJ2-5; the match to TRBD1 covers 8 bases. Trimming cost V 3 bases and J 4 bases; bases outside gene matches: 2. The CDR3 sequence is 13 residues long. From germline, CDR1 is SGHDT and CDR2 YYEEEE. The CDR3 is CASSSDRAETQYF. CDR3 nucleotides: TGTGCCAGCAGCTCGGACAGGGCAGAGACCCAGTACTTC.

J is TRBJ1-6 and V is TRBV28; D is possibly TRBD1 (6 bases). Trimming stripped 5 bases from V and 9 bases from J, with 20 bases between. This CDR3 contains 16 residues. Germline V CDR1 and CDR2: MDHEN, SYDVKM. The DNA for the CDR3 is TGTGCCAGCAGTCCTAACACAGGGAAAGGACGTTCACCCCTCCACTTT. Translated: CASSPNTGKGRSPLHF.

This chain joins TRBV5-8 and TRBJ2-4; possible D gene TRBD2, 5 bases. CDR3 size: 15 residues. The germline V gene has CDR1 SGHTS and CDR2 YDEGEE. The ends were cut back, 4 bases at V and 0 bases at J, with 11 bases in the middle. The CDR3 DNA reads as TGTGCCAGCAGCAGGGAGATACTAGCCAAAAACATTCAGTACTTC. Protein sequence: CASSREILAKNIQYF.

CDR3: CASSVSTRIDEQFF. CDR3 sequence (DNA): TGTGCCAGCAGCGTGAGTACTAGGATCGATGAGCAGTTCTTC. The J gene is TRBJ2-1, the V gene TRBV7-8; a possible D gene is TRBD2 (5 bases). Deletions cut 5 bases from V and 8 bases from J, with 16 bases between. The CDR3 has 14 amino acids. The germline gives CDR1 SGHVS, CDR2 FQNEAQ.

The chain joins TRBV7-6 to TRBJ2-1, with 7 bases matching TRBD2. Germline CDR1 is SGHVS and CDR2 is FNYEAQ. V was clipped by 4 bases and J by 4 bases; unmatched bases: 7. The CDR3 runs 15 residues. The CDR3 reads CASSSLGLQYNEQFF. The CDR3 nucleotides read TGTGCCAGCAGCTCGTTGGGACTACAATACAATGAGCAGTTCTTC.

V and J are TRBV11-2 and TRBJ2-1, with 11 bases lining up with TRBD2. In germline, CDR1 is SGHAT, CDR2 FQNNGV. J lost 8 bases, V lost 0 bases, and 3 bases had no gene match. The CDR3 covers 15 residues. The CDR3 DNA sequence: TGTGCCAGCAGCTTAGATCTAGCGGGAGGACATGAGCAGTTCTTC. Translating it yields CASSLDLAGGHEQFF.

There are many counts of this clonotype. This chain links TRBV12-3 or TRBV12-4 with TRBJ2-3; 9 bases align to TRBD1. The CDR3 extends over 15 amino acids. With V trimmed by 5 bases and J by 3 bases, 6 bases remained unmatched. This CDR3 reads CASSRTGETTDTQYF. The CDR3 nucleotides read TGTGCCAGCAGTAGGACAGGGGAGACGACAGATACGCAGTATTTT.